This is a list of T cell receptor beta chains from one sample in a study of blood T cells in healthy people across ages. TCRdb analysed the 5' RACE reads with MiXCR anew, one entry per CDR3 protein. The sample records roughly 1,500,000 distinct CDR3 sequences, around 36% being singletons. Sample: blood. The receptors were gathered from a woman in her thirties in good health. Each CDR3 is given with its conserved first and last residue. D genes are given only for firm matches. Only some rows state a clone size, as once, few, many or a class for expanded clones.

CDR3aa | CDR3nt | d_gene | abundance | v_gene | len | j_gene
CASSITPEANSPLHF | TGTGCCAGCAGCATCACCCCGGAGGCAAATTCACCCCTCCACTTT | . | . | TRBV6-1 | 15 | TRBJ1-6
CASSFSPGQGLGQYF | TGCGCCAGCAGCTTTTCGCCGGGACAGGGTCTAGGGCAGTACTTC | TRBD1 | . | TRBV5-1 | 15 | TRBJ2-7
CASSLVVYSYEQYF | TGTGCCAGCAGCTTAGTGGTCTATTCCTACGAGCAGTACTTC | . | many | TRBV11-2 | 14 | TRBJ2-7
CASSFSSLSYNEQFF | TGTGCCAGCAGCTTTAGCAGCCTTTCCTACAATGAGCAGTTCTTC | . | . | TRBV7-2 | 15 | TRBJ2-1
CASSQSGAKGREQYF | TGTGCCAGCAGCCAATCAGGGGCCAAAGGTAGGGAGCAGTACTTC | . | few | TRBV3-1 | 15 | TRBJ2-7
CSANHPDLVETQYF | TGCAGTGCTAACCATCCAGACCTGGTGGAGACCCAGTACTTC | . | many | TRBV20-1 | 14 | TRBJ2-5
CSVEDTAGPFVDTQYF | TGCAGCGTTGAAGACACAGCCGGGCCCTTCGTAGATACGCAGTATTTT | . | many | TRBV29-1 | 16 | TRBJ2-3
CASRGTSGPSGEQFF | TGTGCCAGCAGGGGAACTAGCGGGCCTAGTGGTGAGCAGTTCTTC | TRBD2 | . | TRBV12-3/TRBV12-4 | 15 | TRBJ2-1
CSARSGQGITYEQYF | TGCAGTGCTAGATCGGGACAGGGGATAACCTACGAGCAGTACTTC | TRBD1 | few | TRBV20-1 | 15 | TRBJ2-7
CASSSRDLHNEQFF | TGTGCCAGCAGTTCTCGGGACTTACACAATGAGCAGTTCTTC | . | . | TRBV7-8 | 14 | TRBJ2-1
CSEFSPGDNYGYTF | TGCAGTGAGTTTTCGCCGGGCGATAACTATGGCTACACCTTC | . | few | TRBV20-1 | 14 | TRBJ1-2
CASSLMAGTESNNEQFF | TGTGCCAGCAGCTTAATGGCGGGGACGGAGTCAAACAATGAGCAGTTCTTC | . | few | TRBV7-8 | 17 | TRBJ2-1
CASSRVSGADTQYF | TGTGCCAGCAGCAGAGTCTCAGGCGCAGATACGCAGTATTTT | . | . | TRBV12-3/TRBV12-4 | 14 | TRBJ2-3
CASSLSYGNYGYTF | TGTGCCAGCAGCTTATCTTACGGCAACTATGGCTACACCTTC | . | . | TRBV11-1 | 14 | TRBJ1-2
CASSFRLGGSSYNEQFF | TGTGCCAGCAGCTTCCGCCTCGGGGGGAGCTCCTACAATGAGCAGTTCTTC | TRBD2 | . | TRBV7-8 | 17 | TRBJ2-1
CSARKPSGVLTDTQYF | TGCAGTGCCCGTAAGCCCAGCGGGGTTCTCACAGATACGCAGTATTTT | TRBD2 | . | TRBV20-1 | 16 | TRBJ2-3
CSAPSRQKYNEQYF | TGCAGTGCTCCTTCACGACAGAAATACAATGAGCAGTACTTC | . | . | TRBV20-1 | 14 | TRBJ2-5
CASEETDTDMQYF | TGTGCCAGCGAGGAGACAGACACAGATATGCAGTATTTT | . | . | TRBV7-2 | 13 | TRBJ2-3
CATSIAGGQTSYEQYF | TGTGCCACCTCGATAGCGGGAGGCCAAACGTCCTACGAGCAGTACTTC | TRBD2 | few | TRBV28 | 16 | TRBJ2-7
CAGSLEGGPYEQYF | TGTGCCGGCAGCTTAGAAGGCGGGCCCTACGAGCAGTACTTC | . | . | TRBV7-2 | 14 | TRBJ2-7
CASSQPGTTNEKLFF | TGCGCCAGCAGCCAGCCGGGGACAACTAATGAAAAACTGTTTTTT | . | . | TRBV4-1 | 15 | TRBJ1-4
CASSRSGGAYEQFF | TGTGCCAGCAGCCGTAGCGGGGGGGCATATGAGCAGTTCTTC | TRBD2 | few | TRBV7-6 | 14 | TRBJ2-1
CASGQRKVGEQYF | TGTGCCAGCGGCCAGCGGAAGGTGGGCGAGCAGTACTTC | . | . | TRBV6-2/TRBV6-3 | 13 | TRBJ2-7
CSASPSGGSVGTDTQYF | TGCAGTGCTAGTCCTAGCGGGGGGTCGGTAGGCACAGATACGCAGTATTTT | TRBD2 | few | TRBV20-1 | 17 | TRBJ2-3
CASSLGGDRSGANVLTF | TGTGCCAGCAGCTTGGGAGGGGATCGCTCTGGGGCCAACGTCCTGACTTTC | . | few | TRBV5-4 | 17 | TRBJ2-6
CASSSLRGNYGYTF | TGTGCCAGCAGCTCACTCAGGGGAAACTATGGCTACACCTTC | . | few | TRBV11-2 | 14 | TRBJ1-2
CASSLVPVGTSGGAKETQYF | TGTGCCAGCAGCTTAGTCCCGGTCGGGACTAGCGGGGGGGCGAAAGAGACCCAGTACTTC | TRBD2 | few | TRBV7-2 | 20 | TRBJ2-5
CASSPRASSWMGKQYF | TGTGCCAGCAGCCCCCGGGCTAGCTCATGGATGGGCAAGCAGTACTTC | . | . | TRBV7-9 | 16 | TRBJ2-5
CASSLDVRDRGWNEQYF | TGTGCCAGCAGCTTAGACGTCCGGGACAGGGGATGGAACGAGCAGTACTTC | TRBD1 | . | TRBV7-9 | 17 | TRBJ2-7
CASSIGTRQDTEAFF | TGTGCCAGTTCGATCGGGACACGACAAGACACTGAAGCTTTCTTT | . | . | TRBV5-8 | 15 | TRBJ1-1
CASSHSTGGEKLFF | TGTGCCAGCAGCCATTCAACAGGGGGTGAAAAACTGTTTTTT | TRBD1 | . | TRBV3-1 | 14 | TRBJ1-4
CASFGGLAGGSSYNEQFF | TGCGCCAGCTTTGGGGGACTAGCGGGGGGGAGCTCCTACAATGAGCAGTTCTTC | TRBD2 | few | TRBV4-1 | 18 | TRBJ2-1